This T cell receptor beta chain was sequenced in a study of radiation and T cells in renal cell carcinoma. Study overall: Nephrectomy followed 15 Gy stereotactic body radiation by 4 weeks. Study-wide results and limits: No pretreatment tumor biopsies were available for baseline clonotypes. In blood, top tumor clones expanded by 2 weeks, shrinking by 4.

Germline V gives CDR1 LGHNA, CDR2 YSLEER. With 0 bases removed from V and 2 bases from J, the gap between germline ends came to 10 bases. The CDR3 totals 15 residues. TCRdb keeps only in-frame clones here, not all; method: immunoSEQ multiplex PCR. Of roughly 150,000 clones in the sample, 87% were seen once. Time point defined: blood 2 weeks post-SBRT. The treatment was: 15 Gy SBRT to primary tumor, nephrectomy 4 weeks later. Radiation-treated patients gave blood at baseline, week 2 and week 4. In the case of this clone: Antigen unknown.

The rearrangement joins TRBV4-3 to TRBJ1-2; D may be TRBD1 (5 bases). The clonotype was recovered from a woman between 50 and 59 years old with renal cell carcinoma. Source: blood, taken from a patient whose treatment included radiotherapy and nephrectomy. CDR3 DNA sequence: TGCGCCAGCAGCCAAGATGGTGGGGGAAACTATGGCTACACCTTC. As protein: CASSQDGGGNYGYTF.